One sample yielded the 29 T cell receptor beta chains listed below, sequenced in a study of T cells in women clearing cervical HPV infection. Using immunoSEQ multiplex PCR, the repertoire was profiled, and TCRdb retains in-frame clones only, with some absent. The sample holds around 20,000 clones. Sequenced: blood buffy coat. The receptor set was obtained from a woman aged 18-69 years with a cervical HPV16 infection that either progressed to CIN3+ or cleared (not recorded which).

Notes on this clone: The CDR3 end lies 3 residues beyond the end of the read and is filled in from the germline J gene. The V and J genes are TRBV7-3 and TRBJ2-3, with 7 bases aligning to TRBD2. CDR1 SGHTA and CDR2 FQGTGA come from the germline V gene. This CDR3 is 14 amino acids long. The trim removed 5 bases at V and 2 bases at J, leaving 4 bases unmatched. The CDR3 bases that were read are TGTGCCAGCAGCCCGGGGGGTTCCACAGATACG. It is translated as CASSPGGSTDT. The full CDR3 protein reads CASSPGGSTDTQYF.

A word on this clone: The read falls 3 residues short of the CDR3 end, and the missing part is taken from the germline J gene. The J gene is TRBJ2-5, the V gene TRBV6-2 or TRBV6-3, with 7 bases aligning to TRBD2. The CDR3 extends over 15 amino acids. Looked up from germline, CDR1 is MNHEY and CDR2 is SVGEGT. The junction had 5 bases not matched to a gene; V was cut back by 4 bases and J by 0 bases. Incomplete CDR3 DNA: TGTGCCAGCAGTTGCCTAGCGGAGAACCAAGAGACC. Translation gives CASSCLAENQET. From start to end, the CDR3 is CASSCLAENQETQYF.

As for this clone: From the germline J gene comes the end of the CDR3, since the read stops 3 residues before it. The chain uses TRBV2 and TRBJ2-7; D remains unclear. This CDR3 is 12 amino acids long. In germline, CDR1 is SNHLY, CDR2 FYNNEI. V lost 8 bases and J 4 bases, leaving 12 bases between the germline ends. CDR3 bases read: TGTGCCAGCGGGCTTCTTTCGTACGAG. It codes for CASGLLSYE. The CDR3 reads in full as CASGLLSYEQYF.

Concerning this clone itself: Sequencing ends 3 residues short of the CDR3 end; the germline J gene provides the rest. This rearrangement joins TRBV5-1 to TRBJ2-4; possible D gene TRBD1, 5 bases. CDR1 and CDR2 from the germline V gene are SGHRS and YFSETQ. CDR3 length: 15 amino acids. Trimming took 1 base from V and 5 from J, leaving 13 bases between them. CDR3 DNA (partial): TGCGCCAGCAGCTTGTTATGGGGCGTCGAAAACATT. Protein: CASSLLWGVENI. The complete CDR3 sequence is CASSLLWGVENIQYF.

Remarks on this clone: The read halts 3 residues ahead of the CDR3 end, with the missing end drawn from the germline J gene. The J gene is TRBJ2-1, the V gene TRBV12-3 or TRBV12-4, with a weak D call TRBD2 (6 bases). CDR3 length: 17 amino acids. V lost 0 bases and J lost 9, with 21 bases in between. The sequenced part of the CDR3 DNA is TGTGCCAGCAGTTTAGCAAGAATCACCCGGGACTCTGGTGAG. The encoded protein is CASSLARITRDSGE. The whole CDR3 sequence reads CASSLARITRDSGEQFF.

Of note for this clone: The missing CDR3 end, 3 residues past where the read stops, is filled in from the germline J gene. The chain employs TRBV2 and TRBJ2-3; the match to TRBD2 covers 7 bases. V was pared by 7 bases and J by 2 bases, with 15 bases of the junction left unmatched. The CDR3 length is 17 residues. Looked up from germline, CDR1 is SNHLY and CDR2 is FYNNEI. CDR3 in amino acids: CASKGIRLAADTDTQYF. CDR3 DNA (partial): TGTGCCAGCAAGGGGATCCGTCTAGCGGCAGACACAGATACG.

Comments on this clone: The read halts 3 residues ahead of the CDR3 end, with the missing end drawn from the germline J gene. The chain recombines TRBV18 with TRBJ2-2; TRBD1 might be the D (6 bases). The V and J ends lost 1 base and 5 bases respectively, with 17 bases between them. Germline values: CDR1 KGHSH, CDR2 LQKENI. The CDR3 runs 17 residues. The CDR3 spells CASSPLGQHQRTGELFF. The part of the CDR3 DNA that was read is TGTGCCAGCTCACCACTTGGACAGCACCAGAGAACCGGGGAG.

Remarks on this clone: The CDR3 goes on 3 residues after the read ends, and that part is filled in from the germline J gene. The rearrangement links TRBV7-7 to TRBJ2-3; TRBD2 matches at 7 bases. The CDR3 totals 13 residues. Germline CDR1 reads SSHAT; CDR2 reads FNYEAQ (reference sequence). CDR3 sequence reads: CASSWTRQETQYF. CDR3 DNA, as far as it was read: TGTGCCAGCAGCTGGACTAGGCAAGAGACG.

CDR3 bases read: TGCGCCAGCAGCTTGGTAGGGGCAGTCGAAGAGACG. This encodes CASSLVGAVEET. The whole CDR3 protein is CASSLVGAVEETQYF. The V call is TRBV5-1, the J call TRBJ2-3, with D maybe TRBD1 (5 bases). The CDR3 goes on 3 residues after the read ends, and that part is filled in from the germline J gene. CDR1 is SGHRS, CDR2 YFSETQ, per germline. The CDR3 is 15 residues long. Looking up the rest from reference TRBV5-1 and TRBJ2-3 gives the full variable domain: KAGVTQTPRYLIKTRGQQVTLSCSPISGHRSVSWYQQTPGQGLQFLFEYFSETQRNKGNFPGRFSGRQFSNSRSEMNVSTLELGDSALYLCASSLVGAVEETQYFGPGTRLTVL.

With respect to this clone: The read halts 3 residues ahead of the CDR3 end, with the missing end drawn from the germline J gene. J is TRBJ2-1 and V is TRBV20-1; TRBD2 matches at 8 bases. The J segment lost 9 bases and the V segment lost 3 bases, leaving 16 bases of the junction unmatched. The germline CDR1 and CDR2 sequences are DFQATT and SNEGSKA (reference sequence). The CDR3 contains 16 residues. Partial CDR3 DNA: TGCAGTGCTAGTCCGATGGGACTAGTGGGAGTAACTGAG. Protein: CSASPMGLVGVTE. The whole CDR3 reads CSASPMGLVGVTEQFF.

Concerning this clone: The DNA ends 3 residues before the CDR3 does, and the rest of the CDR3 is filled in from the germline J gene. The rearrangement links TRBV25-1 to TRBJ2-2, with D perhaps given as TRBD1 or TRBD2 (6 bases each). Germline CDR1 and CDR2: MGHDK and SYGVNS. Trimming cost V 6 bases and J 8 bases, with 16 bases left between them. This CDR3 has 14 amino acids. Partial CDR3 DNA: TGTGCCAGCAGCGCGGGACACTTGGGTGGGGAG. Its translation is CASSAGHLGGE. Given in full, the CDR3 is CASSAGHLGGELFF.

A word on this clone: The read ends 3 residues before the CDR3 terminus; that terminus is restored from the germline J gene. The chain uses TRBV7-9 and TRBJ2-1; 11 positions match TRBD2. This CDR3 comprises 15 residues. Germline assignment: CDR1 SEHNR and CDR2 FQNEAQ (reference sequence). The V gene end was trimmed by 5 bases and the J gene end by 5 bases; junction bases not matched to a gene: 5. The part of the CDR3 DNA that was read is TGTGCCAGCAGCCCAACTAGCGGGGGCCACAATGAG. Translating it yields CASSPTSGGHNE. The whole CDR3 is CASSPTSGGHNEQFF.

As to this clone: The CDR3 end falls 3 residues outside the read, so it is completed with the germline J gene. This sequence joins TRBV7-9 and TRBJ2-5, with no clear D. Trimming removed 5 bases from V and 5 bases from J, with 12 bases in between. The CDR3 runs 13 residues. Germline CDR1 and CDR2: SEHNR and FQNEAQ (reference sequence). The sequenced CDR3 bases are TGTGCCAGCAGCCCGGTCTCCACGGAGACC. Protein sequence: CASSPVSTET. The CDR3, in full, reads CASSPVSTETQYF.

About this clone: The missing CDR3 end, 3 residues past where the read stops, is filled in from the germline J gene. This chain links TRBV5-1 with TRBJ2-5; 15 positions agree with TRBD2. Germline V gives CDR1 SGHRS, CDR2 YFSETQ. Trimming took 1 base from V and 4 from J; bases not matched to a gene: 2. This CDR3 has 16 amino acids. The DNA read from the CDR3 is TGCGCCAGCAGCTTGACGGGACTAGCGGGGGGAGAGACC. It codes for CASSLTGLAGGET. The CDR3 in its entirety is CASSLTGLAGGETQYF.

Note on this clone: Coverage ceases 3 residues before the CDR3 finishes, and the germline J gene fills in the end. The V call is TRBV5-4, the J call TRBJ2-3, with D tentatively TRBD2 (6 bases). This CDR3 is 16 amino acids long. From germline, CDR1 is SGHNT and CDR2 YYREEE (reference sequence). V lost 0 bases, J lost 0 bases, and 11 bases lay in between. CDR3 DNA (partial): TGTGCCAGCAGCTTGGGACTTCGGGGGAGCACAGATACG. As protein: CASSLGLRGSTDT. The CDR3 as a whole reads CASSLGLRGSTDTQYF.

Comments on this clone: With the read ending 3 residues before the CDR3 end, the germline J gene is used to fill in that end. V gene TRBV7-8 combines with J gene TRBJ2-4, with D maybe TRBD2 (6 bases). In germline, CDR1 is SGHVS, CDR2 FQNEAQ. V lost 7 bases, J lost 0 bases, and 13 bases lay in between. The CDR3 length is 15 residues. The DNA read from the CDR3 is TGTGCCAGCACCTCGGCGGGACTAGCCAAAAACATT. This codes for CASTSAGLAKNI. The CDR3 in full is CASTSAGLAKNIQYF.

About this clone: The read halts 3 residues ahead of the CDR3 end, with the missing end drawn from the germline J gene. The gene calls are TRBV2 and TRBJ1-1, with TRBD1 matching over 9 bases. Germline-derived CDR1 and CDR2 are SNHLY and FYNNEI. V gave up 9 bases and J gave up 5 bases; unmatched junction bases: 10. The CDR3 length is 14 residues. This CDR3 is CASRFEGQGTEAFF. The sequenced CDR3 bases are TGTGCCAGTCGTTTTGAGGGACAGGGAACTGAA.

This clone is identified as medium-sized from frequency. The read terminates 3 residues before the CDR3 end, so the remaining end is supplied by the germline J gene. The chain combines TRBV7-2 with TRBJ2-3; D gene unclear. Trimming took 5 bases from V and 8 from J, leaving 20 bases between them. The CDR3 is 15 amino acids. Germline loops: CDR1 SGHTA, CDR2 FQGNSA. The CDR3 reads CASSLSGSQIGTQYF. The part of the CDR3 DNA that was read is TGTGCCAGCAGCCTATCCGGATCACAGATAGGTACG. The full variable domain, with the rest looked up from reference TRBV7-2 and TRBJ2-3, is GAGVSQSPSNKVTEKGKDVELRCDPISGHTALYWYRQSLGQGLEFLIYFQGNSAPDKSGLPSDRFSAERTGGSVSTLTIQRTQQEDSAVYLCASSLSGSQIGTQYFGPGTRLTVL.

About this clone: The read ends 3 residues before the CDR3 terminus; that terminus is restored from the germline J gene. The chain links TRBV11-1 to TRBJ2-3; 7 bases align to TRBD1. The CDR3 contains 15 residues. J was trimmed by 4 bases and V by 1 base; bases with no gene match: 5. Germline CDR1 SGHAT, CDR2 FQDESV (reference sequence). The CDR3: CASSLGQGVADTQYF. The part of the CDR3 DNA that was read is TGTGCCAGCAGCTTAGGGCAGGGGGTTGCAGATACG.

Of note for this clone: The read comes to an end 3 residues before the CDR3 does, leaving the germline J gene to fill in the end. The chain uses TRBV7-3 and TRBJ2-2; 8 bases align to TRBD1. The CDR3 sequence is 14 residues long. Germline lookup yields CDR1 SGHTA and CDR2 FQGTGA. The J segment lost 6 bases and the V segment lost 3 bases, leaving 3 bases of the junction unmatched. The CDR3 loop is CASSLDRAAGELFF. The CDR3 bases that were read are TGTGCCAGCAGCTTGGACAGGGCCGCCGGGGAG.

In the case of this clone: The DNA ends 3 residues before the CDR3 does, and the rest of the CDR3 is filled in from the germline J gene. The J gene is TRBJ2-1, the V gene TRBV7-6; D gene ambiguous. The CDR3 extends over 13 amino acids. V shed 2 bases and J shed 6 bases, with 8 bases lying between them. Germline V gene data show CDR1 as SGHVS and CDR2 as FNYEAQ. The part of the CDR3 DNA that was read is TGTGCCAGCAGCTTATCAGTAGCCAATGAG. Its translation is CASSLSVANE. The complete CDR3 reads CASSLSVANEQFF.

CDR3 in amino acids: CASEDRNSYEQYF. The CDR3 bases that were read are TGTGCCAGCGAGGACAGGAACTCCTACGAG. The chain employs TRBV28 and TRBJ2-7; TRBD1 matches 7 bases. The missing CDR3 end, 3 residues past where the read stops, is filled in from the germline J gene. The CDR3 loop spans 13 amino acids. Losses at the gene ends were 8 bases for V and 0 bases for J; bases not matched to a gene: 4. Germline CDR1 is MDHEN and CDR2 is SYDVKM.

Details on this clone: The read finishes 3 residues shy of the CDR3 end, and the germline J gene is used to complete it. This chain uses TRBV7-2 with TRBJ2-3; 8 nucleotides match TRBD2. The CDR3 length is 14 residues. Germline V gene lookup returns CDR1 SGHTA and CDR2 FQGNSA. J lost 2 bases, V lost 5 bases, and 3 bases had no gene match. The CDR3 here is CASSPGGYTDTQYF. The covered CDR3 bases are TGTGCCAGCAGCCCGGGGGGGTACACAGATACG.

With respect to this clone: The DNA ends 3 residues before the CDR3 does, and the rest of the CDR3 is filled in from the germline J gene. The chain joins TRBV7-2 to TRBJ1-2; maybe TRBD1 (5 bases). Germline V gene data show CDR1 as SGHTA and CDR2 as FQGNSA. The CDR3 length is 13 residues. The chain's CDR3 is CASSKGFSYDYTF. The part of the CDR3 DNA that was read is TGTGCCAGCAGCAAGGGGTTTAGTTACGAC.

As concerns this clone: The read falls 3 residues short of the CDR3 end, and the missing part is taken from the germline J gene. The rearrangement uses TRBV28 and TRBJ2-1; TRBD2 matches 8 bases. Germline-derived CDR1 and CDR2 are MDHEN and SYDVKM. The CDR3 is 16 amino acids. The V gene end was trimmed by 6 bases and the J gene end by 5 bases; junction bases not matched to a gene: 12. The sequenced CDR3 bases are TGTGCCAGCAGGTTACCCCCGGGCGGGGGGAACAATGAG. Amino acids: CASRLPPGGGNNE. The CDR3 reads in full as CASRLPPGGGNNEQFF.

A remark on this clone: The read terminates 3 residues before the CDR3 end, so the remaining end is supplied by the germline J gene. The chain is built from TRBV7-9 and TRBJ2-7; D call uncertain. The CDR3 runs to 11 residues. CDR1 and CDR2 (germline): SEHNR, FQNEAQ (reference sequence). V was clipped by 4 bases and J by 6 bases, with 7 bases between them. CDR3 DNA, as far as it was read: TGTGCCAGCAGCTCCGGTGTCGAG. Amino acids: CASSSGVE. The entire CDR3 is CASSSGVEQYF.

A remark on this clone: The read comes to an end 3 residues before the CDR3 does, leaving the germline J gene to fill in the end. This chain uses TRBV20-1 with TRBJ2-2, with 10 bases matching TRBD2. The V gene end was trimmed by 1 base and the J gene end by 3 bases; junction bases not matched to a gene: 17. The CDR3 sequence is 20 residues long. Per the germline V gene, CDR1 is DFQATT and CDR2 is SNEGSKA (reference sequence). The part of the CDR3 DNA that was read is TGCAGTGCTAGAGCCCGTCGATCCGCAGCGGGGGGGTTGGACACCGGGGAG. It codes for CSARARRSAAGGLDTGE. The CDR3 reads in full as CSARARRSAAGGLDTGELFF.

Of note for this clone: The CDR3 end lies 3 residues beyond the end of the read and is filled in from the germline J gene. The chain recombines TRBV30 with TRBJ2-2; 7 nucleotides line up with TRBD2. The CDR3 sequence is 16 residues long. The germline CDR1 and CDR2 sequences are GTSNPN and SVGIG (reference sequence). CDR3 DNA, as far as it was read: TGTGCCTGTGCGGGGGTCCCCAGCTCCTATAATTCACCG. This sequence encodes CACAGVPSSYNSP. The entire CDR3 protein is CACAGVPSSYNSPLFF.

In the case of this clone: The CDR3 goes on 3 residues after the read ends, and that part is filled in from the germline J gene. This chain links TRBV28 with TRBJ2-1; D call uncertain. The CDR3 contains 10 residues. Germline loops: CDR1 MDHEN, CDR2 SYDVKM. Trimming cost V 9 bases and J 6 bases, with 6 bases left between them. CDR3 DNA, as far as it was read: TGTGCCAGTGGCCGCAATGAG. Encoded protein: CASGRNE. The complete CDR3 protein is CASGRNEQFF.